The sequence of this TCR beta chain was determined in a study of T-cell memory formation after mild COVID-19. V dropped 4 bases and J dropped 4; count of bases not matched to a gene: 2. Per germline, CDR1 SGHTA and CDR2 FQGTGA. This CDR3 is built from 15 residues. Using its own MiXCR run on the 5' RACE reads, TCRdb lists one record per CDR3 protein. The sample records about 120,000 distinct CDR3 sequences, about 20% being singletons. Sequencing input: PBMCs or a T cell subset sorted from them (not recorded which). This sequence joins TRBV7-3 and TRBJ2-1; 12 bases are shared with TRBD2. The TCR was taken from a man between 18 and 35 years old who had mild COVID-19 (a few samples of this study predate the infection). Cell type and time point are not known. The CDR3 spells CASSSGTSGYNEQFF. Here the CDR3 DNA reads TGTGCCAGCAGCTCAGGGACTAGCGGGTACAATGAGCAGTTCTTC.